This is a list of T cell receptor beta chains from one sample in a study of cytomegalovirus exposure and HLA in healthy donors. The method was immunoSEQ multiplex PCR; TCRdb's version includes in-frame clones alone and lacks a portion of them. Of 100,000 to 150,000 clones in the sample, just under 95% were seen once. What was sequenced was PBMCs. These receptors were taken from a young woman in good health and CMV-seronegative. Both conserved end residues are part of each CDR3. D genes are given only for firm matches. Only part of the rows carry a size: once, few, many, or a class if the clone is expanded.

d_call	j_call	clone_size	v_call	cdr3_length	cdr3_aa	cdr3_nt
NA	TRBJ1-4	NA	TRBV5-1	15	CASSFDSGDDEKLFF	TGCGCCAGCAGCTTTGATTCAGGGGATGACGAAAAACTGTTTTTT
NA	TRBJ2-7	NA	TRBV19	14	CASSGRSSSYEQYF	TGTGCCAGTAGTGGTCGGTCAAGCTCCTACGAGCAGTACTTC
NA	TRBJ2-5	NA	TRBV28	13	CASAPRGWETQYF	TGTGCCAGCGCCCCCAGGGGTTGGGAGACCCAGTACTTC
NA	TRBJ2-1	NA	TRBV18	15	CASSPYNGVHNEQFF	TGTGCCAGCTCACCATATAACGGAGTCCACAATGAGCAGTTCTTC
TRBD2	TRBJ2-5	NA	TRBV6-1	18	CASSDIGTSGGAWKTQYF	TGTGCCAGCAGTGACATCGGGACTAGCGGGGGGGCCTGGAAGACCCAGTACTTC
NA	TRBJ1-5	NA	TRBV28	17	CASSAFILRYSNQPQHF	TGTGCCAGCAGTGCGTTTATCCTCAGGTATAGCAATCAGCCCCAGCATTTT
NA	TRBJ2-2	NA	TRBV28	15	CAGMGGREHTGELFF	TGTGCCGGAATGGGAGGTCGAGAGCACACCGGGGAGCTGTTTTTT
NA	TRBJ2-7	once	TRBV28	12	CASTGDSYEQYF	TGTGCCAGCACGGGGGACTCCTACGAGCAGTACTTC
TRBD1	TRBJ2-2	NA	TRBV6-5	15	CASSLSGQGTGELFF	TGTGCCAGCAGTTTGTCGGGACAGGGAACCGGGGAGCTGTTTTTT
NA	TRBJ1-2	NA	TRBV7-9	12	CASRSDGGGYTF	TGTGCCAGCAGATCAGACGGCGGGGGCTACACCTTC
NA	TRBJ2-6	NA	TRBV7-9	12	CASTIGANVLTF	TGTGCCAGCACAATTGGGGCCAACGTCCTGACTTTC
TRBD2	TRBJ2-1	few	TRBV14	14	CASRLAGATNEQFF	TGTGCCAGTAGACTAGCGGGAGCTACTAATGAGCAGTTCTTC
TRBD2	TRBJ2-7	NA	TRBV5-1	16	CASAESLAGVGYEQYF	TGCGCCAGCGCGGAGTCCTTAGCGGGAGTCGGGTACGAGCAGTACTTC
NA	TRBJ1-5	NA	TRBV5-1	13	CASSLAGDQPQHF	TGCGCCAGCAGCTTGGCCGGGGATCAGCCCCAGCATTTT
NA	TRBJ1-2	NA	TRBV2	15	CASRHGGGANYGYTF	TGTGCCAGCAGACACGGGGGAGGAGCTAACTATGGCTACACCTTC